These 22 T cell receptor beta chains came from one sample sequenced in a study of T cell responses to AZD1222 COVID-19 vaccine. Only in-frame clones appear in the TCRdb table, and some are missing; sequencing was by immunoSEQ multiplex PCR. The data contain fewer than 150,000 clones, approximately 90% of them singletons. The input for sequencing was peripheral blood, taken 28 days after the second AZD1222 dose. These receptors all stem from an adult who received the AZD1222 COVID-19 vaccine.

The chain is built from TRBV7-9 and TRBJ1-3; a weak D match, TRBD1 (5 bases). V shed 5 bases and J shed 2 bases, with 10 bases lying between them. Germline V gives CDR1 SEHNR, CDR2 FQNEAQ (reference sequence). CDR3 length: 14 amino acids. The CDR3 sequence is CASSPGVTGNTIYF. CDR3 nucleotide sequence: TGTGCCAGCAGCCCGGGGGTGACTGGAAACACCATATATTTT.

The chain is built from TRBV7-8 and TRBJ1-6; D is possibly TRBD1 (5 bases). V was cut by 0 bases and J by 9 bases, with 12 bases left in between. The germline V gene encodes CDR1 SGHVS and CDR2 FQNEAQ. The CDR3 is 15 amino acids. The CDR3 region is CASSLAGDSGSPLHF. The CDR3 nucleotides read TGTGCCAGCAGCTTAGCGGGGGACTCGGGTTCACCCCTCCACTTT.

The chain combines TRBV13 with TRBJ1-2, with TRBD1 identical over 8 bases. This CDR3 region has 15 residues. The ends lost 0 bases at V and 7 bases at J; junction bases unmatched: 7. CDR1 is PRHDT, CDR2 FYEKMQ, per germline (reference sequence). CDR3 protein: CASSLGPQGAVGYTF. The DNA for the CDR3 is TGTGCCAGCAGCTTAGGCCCCCAGGGGGCGGTTGGCTACACCTTC.

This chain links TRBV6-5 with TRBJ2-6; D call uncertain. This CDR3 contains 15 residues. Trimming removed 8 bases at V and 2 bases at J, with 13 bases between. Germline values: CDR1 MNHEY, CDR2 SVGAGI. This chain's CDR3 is CASCPGGTGANVLTF. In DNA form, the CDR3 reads TGTGCCAGCTGTCCCGGCGGAACTGGGGCCAACGTCCTGACTTTC.

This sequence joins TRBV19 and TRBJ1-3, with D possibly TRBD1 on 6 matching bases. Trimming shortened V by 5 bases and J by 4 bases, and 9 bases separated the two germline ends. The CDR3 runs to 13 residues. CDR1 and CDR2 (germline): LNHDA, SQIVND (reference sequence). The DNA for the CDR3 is TGTGCCAGTAGTGGACAGATCGGAAACACCATATATTTT. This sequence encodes CASSGQIGNTIYF.

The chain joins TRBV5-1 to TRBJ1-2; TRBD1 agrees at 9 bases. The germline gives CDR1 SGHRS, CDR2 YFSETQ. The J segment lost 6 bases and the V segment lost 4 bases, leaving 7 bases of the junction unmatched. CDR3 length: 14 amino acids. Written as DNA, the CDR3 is TGCGCCAGCAGCAGCTCCGGGACAGGGAATGGCTACACCTTC. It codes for CASSSSGTGNGYTF.

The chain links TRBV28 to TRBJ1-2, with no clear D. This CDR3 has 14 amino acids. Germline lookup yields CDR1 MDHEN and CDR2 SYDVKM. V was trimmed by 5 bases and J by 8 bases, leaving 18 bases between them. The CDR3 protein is CASSPIWGSRGYTF. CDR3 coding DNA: TGTGCCAGCAGTCCCATTTGGGGAAGCAGGGGCTACACCTTC.

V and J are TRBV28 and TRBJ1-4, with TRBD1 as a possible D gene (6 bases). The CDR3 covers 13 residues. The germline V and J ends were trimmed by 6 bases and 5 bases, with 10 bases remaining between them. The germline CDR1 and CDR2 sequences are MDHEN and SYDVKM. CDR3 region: CASSRDNNEKLFF. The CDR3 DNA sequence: TGTGCCAGCAGCAGGGACAACAATGAAAAACTGTTTTTT.

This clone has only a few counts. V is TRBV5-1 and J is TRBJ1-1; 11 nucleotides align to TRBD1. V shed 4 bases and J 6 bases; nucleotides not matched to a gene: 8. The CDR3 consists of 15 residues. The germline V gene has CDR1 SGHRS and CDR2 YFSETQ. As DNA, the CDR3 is TGCGCCAGCAGCCCCCCTACGGGACAGGGGGCTGAAGCTTTCTTT. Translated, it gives CASSPPTGQGAEAFF.

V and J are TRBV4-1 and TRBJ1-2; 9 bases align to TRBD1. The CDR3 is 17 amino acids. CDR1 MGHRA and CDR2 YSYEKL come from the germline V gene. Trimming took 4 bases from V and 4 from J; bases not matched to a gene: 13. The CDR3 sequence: CASSPLGQGISRYGYTF. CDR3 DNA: TGCGCCAGCAGCCCCCTCGGACAGGGGATATCCCGCTATGGCTACACCTTC.

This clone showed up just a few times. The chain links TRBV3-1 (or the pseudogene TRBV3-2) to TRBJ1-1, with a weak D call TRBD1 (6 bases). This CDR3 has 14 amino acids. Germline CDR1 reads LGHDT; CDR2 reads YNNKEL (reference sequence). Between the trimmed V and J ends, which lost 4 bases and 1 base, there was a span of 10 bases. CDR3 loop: CASSLLTGNTEAFF. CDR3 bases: TGTGCCAGCAGCCTACTGACAGGGAACACTGAAGCTTTCTTT.

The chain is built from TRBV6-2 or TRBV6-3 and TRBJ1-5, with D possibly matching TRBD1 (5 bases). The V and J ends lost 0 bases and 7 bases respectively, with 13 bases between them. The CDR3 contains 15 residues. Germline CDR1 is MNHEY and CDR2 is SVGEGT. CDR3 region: CASSYSTWDGQPQHF. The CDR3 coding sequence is TGTGCCAGCAGTTACTCTACTTGGGACGGGCAGCCCCAGCATTTT.

The CDR3 is CASTPFGVDTEAFF. As DNA, the CDR3 is TGTGCCAGCACCCCGTTCGGAGTAGACACTGAAGCTTTCTTT. The chain joins TRBV6-2 or TRBV6-3 to TRBJ1-1; D gene uncertain. The germline V gene encodes CDR1 MNHEY and CDR2 SVGEGT. Trimming shortened V by 7 bases and J by 3 bases, and 15 bases separated the two germline ends. The CDR3 runs to 14 residues.

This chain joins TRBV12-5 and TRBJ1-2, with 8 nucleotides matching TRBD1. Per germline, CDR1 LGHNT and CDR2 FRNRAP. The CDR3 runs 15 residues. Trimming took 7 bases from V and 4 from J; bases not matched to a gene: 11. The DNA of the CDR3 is TGTGCTAGTGCCCGGGTGGCAGGGGGCGTCTATGGCTACACCTTC. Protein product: CASARVAGGVYGYTF.

This CDR3 is CASSRGQGPTDTQYF. The CDR3 coding sequence is TGTGCCAGCTCACGGGGACAGGGCCCCACAGATACGCAGTATTTT. The chain recombines TRBV18 with TRBJ2-3, with 9 positions matching TRBD1. Germline trimming cut 4 bases from V and 2 bases from J; bases unmatched to any gene: 4. Germline V gives CDR1 KGHSH, CDR2 LQKENI. This CDR3 is 15 amino acids long.

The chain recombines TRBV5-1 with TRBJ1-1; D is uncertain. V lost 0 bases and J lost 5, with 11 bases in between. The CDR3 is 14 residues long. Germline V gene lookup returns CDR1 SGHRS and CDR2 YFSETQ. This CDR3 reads CASSLGLEGTEAFF. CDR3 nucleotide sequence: TGCGCCAGCAGCTTGGGCCTTGAGGGAACTGAAGCTTTCTTT. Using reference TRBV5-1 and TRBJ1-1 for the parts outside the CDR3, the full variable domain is KAGVTQTPRYLIKTRGQQVTLSCSPISGHRSVSWYQQTPGQGLQFLFEYFSETQRNKGNFPGRFSGRQFSNSRSEMNVSTLELGDSALYLCASSLGLEGTEAFFGQGTRLTVV.

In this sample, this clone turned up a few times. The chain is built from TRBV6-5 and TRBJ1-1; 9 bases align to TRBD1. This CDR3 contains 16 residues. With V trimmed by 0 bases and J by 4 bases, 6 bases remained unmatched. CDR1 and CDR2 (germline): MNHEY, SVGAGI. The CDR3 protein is CASSYSSGTGSTEAFF. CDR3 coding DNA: TGTGCCAGCAGTTACTCGTCCGGGACAGGGAGCACTGAAGCTTTCTTT.

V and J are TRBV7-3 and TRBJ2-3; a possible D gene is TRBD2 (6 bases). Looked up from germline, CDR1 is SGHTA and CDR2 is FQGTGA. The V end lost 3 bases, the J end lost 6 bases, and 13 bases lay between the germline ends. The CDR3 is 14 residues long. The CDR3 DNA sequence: TGTGCCAGCAGCTTGACTAGTCTATCGGATACGCAGTATTTT. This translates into CASSLTSLSDTQYF.

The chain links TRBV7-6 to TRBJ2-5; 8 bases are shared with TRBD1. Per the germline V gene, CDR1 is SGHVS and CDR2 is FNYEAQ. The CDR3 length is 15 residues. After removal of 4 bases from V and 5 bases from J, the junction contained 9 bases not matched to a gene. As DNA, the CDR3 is TGTGCCAGCAGCTCCGGACAGGGCCCGACGGAGACCCAGTACTTC. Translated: CASSSGQGPTETQYF.

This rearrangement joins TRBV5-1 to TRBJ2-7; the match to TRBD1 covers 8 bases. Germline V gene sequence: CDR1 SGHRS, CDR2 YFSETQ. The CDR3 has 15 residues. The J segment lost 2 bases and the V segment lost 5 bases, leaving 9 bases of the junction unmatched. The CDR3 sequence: CASSDGTGVTYEQYF. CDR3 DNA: TGCGCCAGCAGTGACGGGACAGGAGTAACCTACGAGCAGTACTTC. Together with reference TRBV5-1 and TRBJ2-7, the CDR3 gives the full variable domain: KAGVTQTPRYLIKTRGQQVTLSCSPISGHRSVSWYQQTPGQGLQFLFEYFSETQRNKGNFPGRFSGRQFSNSRSEMNVSTLELGDSALYLCASSDGTGVTYEQYFGPGTRLTVT.

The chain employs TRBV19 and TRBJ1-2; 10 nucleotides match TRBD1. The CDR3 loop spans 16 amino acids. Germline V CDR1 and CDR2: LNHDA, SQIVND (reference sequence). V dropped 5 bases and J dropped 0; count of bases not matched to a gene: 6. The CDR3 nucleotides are TGTGCCAGTAGTCCTTATGGACAGGGGGCTAACTATGGCTACACCTTC. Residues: CASSPYGQGANYGYTF.

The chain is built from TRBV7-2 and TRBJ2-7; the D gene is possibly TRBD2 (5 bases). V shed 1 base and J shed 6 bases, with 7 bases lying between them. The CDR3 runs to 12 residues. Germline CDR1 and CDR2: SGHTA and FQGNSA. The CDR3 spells CASSLGGSEQYF. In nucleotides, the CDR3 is TGTGCCAGCAGCTTAGGAGGGTCCGAGCAGTACTTC.